What follows are 14 T cell receptor beta chains derived from one specimen sequenced in a study of neurological immune-mediated disorders. Time point described: longitudinal time-point 1 (baseline). TCRdb independently ran MiXCR on the 5' RACE reads; one entry per CDR3 protein. This table holds around 60,000 distinct CDR3 sequences, about 10% found once. The sample taken for sequencing was PBMCs. All receptors come from a male donor with HTLV-1-associated myelopathy (HAM/TSP).

This clonotype was counted many times. This chain connects TRBV29-1 to TRBJ1-1; 7 nucleotides line up with TRBD1. In germline, CDR1 is SQVTM, CDR2 ANQGSEA. J was trimmed by 0 bases and V by 1 base; bases with no gene match: 8. CDR3 size: 16 residues. The CDR3 DNA follows: TGCAGCGTTGAAGGCGTAGGGGGCCGCATGAACACTGAAGCTTTCTTT. This gives the protein CSVEGVGGRMNTEAFF.

Many counts were recorded for this clonotype. The gene calls are TRBV24-1 and TRBJ2-1, with D unclear. Germline values: CDR1 KGHDR, CDR2 SFDVKD. This CDR3 is built from 13 residues. Between the trimmed V and J ends, which lost 0 bases and 7 bases, there was a span of 6 bases. The CDR3 sequence: CATSDLGPNEQFF. Written as DNA, the CDR3 is TGTGCCACCAGTGATTTGGGGCCAAATGAGCAGTTCTTC.

This clonotype showed up many times. The V gene is TRBV5-1, the J gene TRBJ1-3, with D uncertain. V dropped 0 bases and J dropped 0 bases, with 13 bases sitting between them. Germline V gene lookup returns CDR1 SGHRS and CDR2 YFSETQ. This CDR3 is built from 17 residues. The DNA of the CDR3 is TGCGCCAGCAGCTTGGCCGGCCCAGGCGTCTCTGGAAACACCATATATTTT. Amino acid sequence: CASSLAGPGVSGNTIYF.

This clonotype showed up many times. The V gene is TRBV20-1, the J gene TRBJ2-1; D might be TRBD1 (6 bases). V lost 7 bases, J lost 0 bases, and 7 bases lay in between. CDR1 is DFQATT and CDR2 is SNEGSKA in the germline V gene (reference sequence). The CDR3 is 12 residues long. The CDR3 DNA reads as TGCAGTGTGGACAGCTCCTACAATGAGCAGTTCTTC. Protein: CSVDSSYNEQFF.

This clonotype was seen ten or more times. The chain links TRBV2 to TRBJ2-1, with D perhaps TRBD2 (6 bases). The CDR3 has 14 amino acids. V was pared by 7 bases and J by 5 bases, with 15 bases between. The germline V gene encodes CDR1 SNHLY and CDR2 FYNNEI. CDR3 loop: CASNRRGQNNEQFF. The CDR3 nucleotides read TGTGCCAGCAATCGGCGGGGTCAAAACAATGAGCAGTTCTTC.

This clonotype was picked up many times. V gene TRBV20-1 combines with J gene TRBJ1-5; 7 nucleotides align to TRBD1. With 4 bases clipped from V and 4 bases from J, the junction kept 13 bases outside the gene matches. The germline V gene has CDR1 DFQATT and CDR2 SNEGSKA (reference sequence). The CDR3 loop spans 16 amino acids. DNA for the CDR3: TGCAGTGCTACGGCGGGACAGATGAGCCAGAATCAGCCCCAGCATTTT. Protein: CSATAGQMSQNQPQHF.

This clonotype has a count of ten or more. The genes are TRBV7-2 and TRBJ1-6; a possible D gene is TRBD1 (6 bases). Germline V gene sequence: CDR1 SGHTA, CDR2 FQGNSA. The CDR3 is 16 residues long. Trimming removed 6 bases from V and 1 base from J, with 13 bases in between. In nucleotides, the CDR3 is TGTGCCAGCAGACCGACAGGCCTTTCCTATAATTCACCCCTCCACTTT. Its translation: CASRPTGLSYNSPLHF.

This clonotype was detected many times. This chain uses TRBV4-3 with TRBJ1-3; 9 bases fit TRBD1. With 6 bases clipped from V and 7 bases from J, the junction kept 13 bases outside the gene matches. The CDR3 is 16 residues long. The germline V gene has CDR1 LGHNA and CDR2 YSLEER. DNA for the CDR3: TGCGCCAGCAGTAAGAACCCGGGACAGGGCCGGAACACCATATATTTT. The encoded protein is CASSKNPGQGRNTIYF.

This clonotype appeared many times. CDR3 sequence (DNA): TGTGCCAGCAGTTCGAGGGGACAGAATAAGGAGCAGTTCTTC. This gives the protein CASSSRGQNKEQFF. This chain joins TRBV7-6 and TRBJ2-1; 7 positions agree with TRBD1. The CDR3 extends over 14 amino acids. V shed 6 bases and J 10 bases; nucleotides not matched to a gene: 12. The germline V gene encodes CDR1 SGHVS and CDR2 FNYEAQ.

This clonotype was observed many times. This chain links TRBV20-1 with TRBJ2-3, with D perhaps matching TRBD2 (6 bases). Trimming removed 6 bases at V and 1 base at J, with 14 bases between. The CDR3 contains 14 residues. Germline CDR1 and CDR2: DFQATT and SNEGSKA (reference sequence). The CDR3 protein is CSALGGVGTDTQYF. CDR3 nucleotides: TGCAGTGCCCTTGGCGGGGTCGGCACAGATACGCAGTATTTT.

This clonotype was counted ten times or more. CDR3 amino acids: CSVNSPSGGTQYF. CDR3 nucleotide sequence: TGCAGTGTCAATAGCCCCTCCGGGGGTACGCAGTATTTT. The chain couples TRBV20-1 to TRBJ2-3, with D possibly being TRBD2 (6 bases). V gave up 7 bases and J gave up 8 bases, with 19 bases separating them. CDR1 is DFQATT, CDR2 SNEGSKA, per germline (reference sequence). This CDR3 has 13 residues.

In this sample, this clonotype turned up many times. The chain has TRBV11-3 and TRBJ2-1; TRBD2 agrees at 8 bases. In germline, CDR1 is SGHNT, CDR2 YENEEA. The CDR3 has 15 amino acids. V was pared by 6 bases and J by 4 bases, with 8 bases of the junction left unmatched. The CDR3 spells CASSISGDLYNEQFF. In DNA, the CDR3 is TGTGCCAGCAGTATTAGCGGGGACTTATACAATGAGCAGTTCTTC.

In this sample, this clonotype turned up many times. The chain links TRBV7-8 to TRBJ1-1, with D possibly being TRBD1 (5 bases). Germline CDR1 and CDR2: SGHVS and FQNEAQ. The length of the CDR3 is 16 residues. V was cut by 1 base and J by 1 base, with 13 bases left in between. The CDR3 loop is CASSLGWWGGNTEAFF. The DNA for the CDR3 is TGTGCCAGCAGCTTAGGTTGGTGGGGCGGGAACACTGAAGCTTTCTTT. Combining the CDR3 with reference TRBV7-8 and TRBJ1-1 gives the whole variable domain GAGVSQSPRYKVAKRGQDVALRCDPISGHVSLFWYQQALGQGPEFLTYFQNEAQLDKSGLPSDRFFAERPEGSVSTLKIQRTQQEDSAVYLCASSLGWWGGNTEAFFGQGTRLTVV.

This clonotype occurred many times. The chain links TRBV7-2 to TRBJ2-5, with 9 bases identical to TRBD2. From germline, CDR1 is SGHTA and CDR2 FQGNSA. The CDR3 has 16 amino acids. Losses at the gene ends were 1 base for V and 2 bases for J; bases not matched to a gene: 5. For the CDR3, the DNA is TGTGCCAGCAGCTTAGGAGCGGGGGGCGGACAAGAGACCCAGTACTTC. Translated: CASSLGAGGGQETQYF.